This paragraph covers one TCR beta chain sequence. These data originate in a study of early T cells in non-severe SARS-CoV-2 infection. Whole-study context: The study sequenced bulk RNA from unsorted whole blood, with chains unpaired.

Researchers attached unique molecular identifiers to individual cDNA molecules. TCRdb re-called the 5' RACE reads with MiXCR, one entry per CDR3 protein. The table lists around 56,000 distinct CDR3 sequences, around 13% of them singletons. This TCR derives from an adult who was a healthcare worker with PCR-confirmed SARS-CoV-2 infection or an uninfected control (not recorded which). Sequencing used whole blood, obtained at baseline.

The CDR3 region is CAISGGTSHTDTQYF. CDR3 DNA: TGTGCCATCAGTGGAGGGACATCCCACACAGATACGCAGTATTTT. This sequence joins TRBV10-3 and TRBJ2-3; weak D call: TRBD1 (6 bases). CDR3 length: 15 amino acids. V was shortened by 4 bases and J by 2 bases, with 13 bases between the two germline ends. Germline CDR1 reads ENHRY; CDR2 reads SYGVKD.